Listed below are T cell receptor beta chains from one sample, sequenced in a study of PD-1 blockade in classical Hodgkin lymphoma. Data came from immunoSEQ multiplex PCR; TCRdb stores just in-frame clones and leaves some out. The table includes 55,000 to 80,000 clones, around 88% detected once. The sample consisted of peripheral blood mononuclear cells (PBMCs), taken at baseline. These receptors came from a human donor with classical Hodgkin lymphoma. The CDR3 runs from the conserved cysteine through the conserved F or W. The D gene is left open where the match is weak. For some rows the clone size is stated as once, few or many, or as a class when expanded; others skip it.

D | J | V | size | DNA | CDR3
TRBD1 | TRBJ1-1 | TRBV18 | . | TGTGCCAGCTCACCGGGACAGGGGGTAATGGCTTTCTTT | CASSPGQGVMAFF
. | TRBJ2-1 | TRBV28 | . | TGTGCCAGCAGTTTAACGAATGAGCAGTTCTTC | CASSLTNEQFF
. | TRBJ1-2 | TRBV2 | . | TGTGCCAGCCTCCCGTCGCGTCTCCTTAACTATGGCTACACCTTC | CASLPSRLLNYGYTF
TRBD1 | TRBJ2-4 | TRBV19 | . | TGTGCCAGTCGACAGGGGGCCGCCAAAAACATTCAGTACTTC | CASRQGAAKNIQYF
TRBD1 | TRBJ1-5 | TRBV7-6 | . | TGTGCCAGCAGCTTAGCGTACAGGGGGAAGCGCGGTCAGCCCCAGCATTTT | CASSLAYRGKRGQPQHF
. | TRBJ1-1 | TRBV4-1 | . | TGCGCCAGCAGCCAAGGAGCGCCAGGGCGGACTGAAGCTTTCTTT | CASSQGAPGRTEAFF
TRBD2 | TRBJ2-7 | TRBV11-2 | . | TGTGCCAGCAGCTTAGGGATCCGGGGGGGCAAAGACGAGCAGTACTTC | CASSLGIRGGKDEQYF
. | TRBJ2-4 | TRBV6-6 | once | TGTGCCAGCAGTTACTTCGGTCGGTTGGGTGAGGACATTCAGTACTTC | CASSYFGRLGEDIQYF
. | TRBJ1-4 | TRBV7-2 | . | TGTGCCAGCAGCTTAGCACCTCCGGGAACTAATGAAAAACTGTTTTTT | CASSLAPPGTNEKLFF
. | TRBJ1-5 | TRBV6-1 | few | TGTGCCAGCAGTGGGACAGACAATCAGCCCCAGCATTTT | CASSGTDNQPQHF
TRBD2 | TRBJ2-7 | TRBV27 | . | TGTGCCAGCAGACCCCTAGCGGGGGGGACCTCCTACGAGCAGTACTTC | CASRPLAGGTSYEQYF
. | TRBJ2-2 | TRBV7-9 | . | TGTGCCAGCAGCCCCCCGTACAGGAATACGAACACCGGGGAGCTGTTTTTT | CASSPPYRNTNTGELFF
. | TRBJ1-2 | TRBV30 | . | TGTGCCTGGAGCCCTACTTATGCCGAGGGCTATGGCTACACCTTC | CAWSPTYAEGYGYTF
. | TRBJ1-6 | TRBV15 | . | TGTGCCACCAGCAGAGATCACAGCTCCTATAATTCACCCCTCCACTTT | CATSRDHSSYNSPLHF
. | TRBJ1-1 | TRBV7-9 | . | TGTGCCAGCAGCTTAGGGAAAAACACTGAAGCTTTCTTT | CASSLGKNTEAFF
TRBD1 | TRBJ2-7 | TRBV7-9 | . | TGTGCCAGCAGCCAGGAGGACAGGGCGTACGAGCAGTACTTC | CASSQEDRAYEQYF
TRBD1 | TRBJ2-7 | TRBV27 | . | TGTGCCAGCAGTTTATACGGGACAGACCTCTACGAGCAGTACTTC | CASSLYGTDLYEQYF
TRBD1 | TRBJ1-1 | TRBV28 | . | TGTGCCAGCAGTTTCCTCGTTCGGGACAGGGTAGTGAGCACTGAAGCTTTCTTT | CASSFLVRDRVVSTEAFF